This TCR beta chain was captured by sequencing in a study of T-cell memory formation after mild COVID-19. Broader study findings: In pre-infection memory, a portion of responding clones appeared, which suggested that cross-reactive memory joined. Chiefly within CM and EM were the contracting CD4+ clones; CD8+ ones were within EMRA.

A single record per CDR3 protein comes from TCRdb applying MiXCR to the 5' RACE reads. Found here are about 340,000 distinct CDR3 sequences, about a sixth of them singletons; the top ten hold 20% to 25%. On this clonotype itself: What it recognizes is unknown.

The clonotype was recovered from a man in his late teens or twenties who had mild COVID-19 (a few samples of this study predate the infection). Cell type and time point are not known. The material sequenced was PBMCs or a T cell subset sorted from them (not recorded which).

In DNA form, the CDR3 reads TGTGCCAGCAGTGAAGAGGCAGGGGGGCCTGGCTACACCTTC. As protein: CASSEEAGGPGYTF. The V call is TRBV6-1, the J call TRBJ1-2; TRBD1 agrees at 7 bases. The V gene's germline CDR1 is MNHNS and CDR2 SASEGT. This CDR3 spans 14 amino acids. J gave up 7 bases and V 1 base, and 6 bases lay outside the gene matches.